A single count supports the clone carrying this TCR beta chain. Its specificity is unknown. The germline V gene encodes CDR1 MRHNA and CDR2 SNTAGT. There are 16 residues in the CDR3. V lost 0 bases to trimming and J lost 3 bases; unmatched junction nucleotides: 4. Assay: immunoSEQ multiplex PCR; the TCRdb copy retains only in-frame clones and omits some. The table records approximately 720,000 clones, around 92% of them present only once. CD8 cells classed as naive were CD45RO-negative and positively selected for CCR7, excluding terminally differentiated effector memory CD45RA+ cells. The data stem from a study of shared clonotypes between healthy human individuals. Study information: Donor ages ranged 18 to 49 years: a couple of women, a few men. Study-level findings and limits: In general, naive subsets displayed greater estimated richness than memory subsets did. With few donors, the genetic and exposure-history diversity represented was limited.

The sequence came from a man aged 25-40 years in good health. J is TRBJ2-3 and V is TRBV6-4; TRBD2 matches at 9 bases. Sequenced material: naive CD8+ T cells sorted from blood. The CDR3 DNA follows: TGTGCCAGCAGTGACTCAGGACTAGCGTCTACAGATACGCAGTATTTT. Its protein product is CASSDSGLASTDTQYF.